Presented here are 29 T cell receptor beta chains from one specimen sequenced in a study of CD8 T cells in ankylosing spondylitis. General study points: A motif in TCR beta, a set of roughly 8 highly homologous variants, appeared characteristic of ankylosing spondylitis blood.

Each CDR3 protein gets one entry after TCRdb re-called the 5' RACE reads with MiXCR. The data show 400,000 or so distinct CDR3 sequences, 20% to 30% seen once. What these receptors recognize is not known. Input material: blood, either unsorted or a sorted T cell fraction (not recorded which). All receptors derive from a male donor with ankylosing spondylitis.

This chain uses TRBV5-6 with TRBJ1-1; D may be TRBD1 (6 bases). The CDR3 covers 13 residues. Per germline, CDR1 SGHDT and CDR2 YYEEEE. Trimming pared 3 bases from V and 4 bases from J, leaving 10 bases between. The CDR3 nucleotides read TGTGCCAGCAGCTCCGTCAGGGGCACTGAAGCTTTCTTT. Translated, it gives CASSSVRGTEAFF.

The CDR3 loop is CASSQAATGAWNTIYF. CDR3 nucleotides: TGTGCCAGCAGCCAAGCTGCCACCGGAGCCTGGAACACCATATATTTT. V and J are TRBV3-1 and TRBJ1-3; D gene unclear. Germline CDR1 LGHDT, CDR2 YNNKEL (reference sequence). V lost 1 base and J lost 7, with 17 bases in between. CDR3 length: 16 residues.

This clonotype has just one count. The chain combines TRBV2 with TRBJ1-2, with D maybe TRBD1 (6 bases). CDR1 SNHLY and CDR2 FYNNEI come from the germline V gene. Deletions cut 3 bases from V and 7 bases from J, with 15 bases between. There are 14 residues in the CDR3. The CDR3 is CASSEPGVTFGYTF. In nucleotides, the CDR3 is TGTGCCAGCAGTGAGCCAGGGGTAACCTTTGGCTACACCTTC.

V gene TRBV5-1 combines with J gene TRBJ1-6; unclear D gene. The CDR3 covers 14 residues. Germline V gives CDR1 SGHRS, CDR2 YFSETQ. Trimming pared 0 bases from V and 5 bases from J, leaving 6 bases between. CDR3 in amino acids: CASSLGLDNSPLHF. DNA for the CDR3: TGCGCCAGCAGCTTGGGTCTCGATAATTCACCCCTCCACTTT.

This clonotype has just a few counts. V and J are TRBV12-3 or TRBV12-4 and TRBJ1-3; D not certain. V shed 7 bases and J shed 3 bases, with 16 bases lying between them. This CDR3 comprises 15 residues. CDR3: CASTPGRADGNTIYF. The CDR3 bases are TGTGCCAGCACCCCTGGGAGGGCAGATGGAAACACCATATATTTT.

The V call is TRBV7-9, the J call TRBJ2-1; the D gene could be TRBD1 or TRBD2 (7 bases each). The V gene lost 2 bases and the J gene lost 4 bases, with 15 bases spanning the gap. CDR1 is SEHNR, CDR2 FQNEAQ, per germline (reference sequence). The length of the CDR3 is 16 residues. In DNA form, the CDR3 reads TGTGCCAGCAGCTTAAGCCCAGGGGGGGCTTACAATGAGCAGTTCTTC. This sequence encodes CASSLSPGGAYNEQFF.

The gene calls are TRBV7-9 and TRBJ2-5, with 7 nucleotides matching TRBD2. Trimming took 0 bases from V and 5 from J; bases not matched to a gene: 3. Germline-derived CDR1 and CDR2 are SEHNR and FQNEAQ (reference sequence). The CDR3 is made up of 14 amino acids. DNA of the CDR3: TGTGCCAGCAGCTTAGCGGTGGGGGGGGAGACCCAGTACTTC. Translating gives CASSLAVGGETQYF.

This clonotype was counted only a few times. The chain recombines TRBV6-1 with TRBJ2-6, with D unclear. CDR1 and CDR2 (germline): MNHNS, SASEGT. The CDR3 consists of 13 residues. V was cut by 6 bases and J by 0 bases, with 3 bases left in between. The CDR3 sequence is CASRRSGANVLTF. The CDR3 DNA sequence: TGTGCCAGCAGGCGCTCTGGGGCCAACGTCCTGACTTTC.

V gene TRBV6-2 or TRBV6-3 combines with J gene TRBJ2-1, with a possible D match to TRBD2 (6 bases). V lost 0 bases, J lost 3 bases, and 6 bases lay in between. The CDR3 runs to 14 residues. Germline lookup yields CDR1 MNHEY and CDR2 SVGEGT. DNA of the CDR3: TGTGCCAGCAGTTACTCGGGGGGCTACAATGAGCAGTTCTTC. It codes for CASSYSGGYNEQFF.

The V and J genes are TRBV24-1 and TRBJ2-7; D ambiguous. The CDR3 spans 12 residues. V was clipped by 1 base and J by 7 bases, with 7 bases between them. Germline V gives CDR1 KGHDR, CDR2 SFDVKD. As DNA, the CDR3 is TGTGCCACCAGTGATTTTAATACTGAGCAGTACTTC. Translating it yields CATSDFNTEQYF.

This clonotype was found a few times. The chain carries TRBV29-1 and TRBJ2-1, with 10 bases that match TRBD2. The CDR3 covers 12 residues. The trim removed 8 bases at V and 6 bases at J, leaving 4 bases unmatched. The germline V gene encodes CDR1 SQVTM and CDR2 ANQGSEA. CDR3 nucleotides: TGCAGCCCATGGACTAGCGGCAATGAGCAGTTCTTC. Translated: CSPWTSGNEQFF.

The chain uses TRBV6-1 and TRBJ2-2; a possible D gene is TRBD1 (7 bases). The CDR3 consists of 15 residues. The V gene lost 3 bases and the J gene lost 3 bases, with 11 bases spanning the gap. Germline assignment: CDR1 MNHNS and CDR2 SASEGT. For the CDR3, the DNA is TGTGCCAGCAGTGACCCAGGGGGGTACACCGGGGAGCTGTTTTTT. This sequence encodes CASSDPGGYTGELFF.

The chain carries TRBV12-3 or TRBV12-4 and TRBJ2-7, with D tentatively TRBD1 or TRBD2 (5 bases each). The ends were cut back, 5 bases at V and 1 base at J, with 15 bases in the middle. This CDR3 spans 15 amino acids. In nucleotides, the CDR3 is TGTGCCAGCAGTCTCCCCCGAGGGGCATCCTACGAGCAGTACTTC. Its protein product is CASSLPRGASYEQYF.

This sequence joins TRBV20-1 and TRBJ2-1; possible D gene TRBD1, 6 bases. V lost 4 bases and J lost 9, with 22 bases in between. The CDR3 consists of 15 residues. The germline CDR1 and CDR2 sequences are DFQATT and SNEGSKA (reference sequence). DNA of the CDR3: TGCAGTGCTACTTCTAGGGTTGGGATAGGGGGTGAGCAGTTCTTC. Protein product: CSATSRVGIGGEQFF.

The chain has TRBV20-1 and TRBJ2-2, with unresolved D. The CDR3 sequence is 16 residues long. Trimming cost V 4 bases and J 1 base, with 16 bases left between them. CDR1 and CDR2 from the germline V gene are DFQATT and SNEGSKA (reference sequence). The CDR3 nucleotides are TGCAGTGCTACCAAGGTGGAGACCCTGAACACCGGGGAGCTGTTTTTT. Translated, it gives CSATKVETLNTGELFF.

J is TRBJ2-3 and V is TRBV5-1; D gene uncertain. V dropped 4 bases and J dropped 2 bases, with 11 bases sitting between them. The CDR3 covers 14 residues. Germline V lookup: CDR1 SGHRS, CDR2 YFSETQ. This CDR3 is CASSQPDNTDTQYF. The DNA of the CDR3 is TGCGCCAGCAGCCAACCCGATAACACAGATACGCAGTATTTT.

The CDR3 spells CASTNSHGIGYEQYV. The CDR3 DNA follows: TGTGCCAGCACCAACTCGCACGGCATCGGCTACGAGCAGTACGTC. The chain combines TRBV6-4 with TRBJ2-7; D is unclear. This CDR3 has 15 residues. Per germline, CDR1 MRHNA and CDR2 SNTAGT. V lost 7 bases and J 3 bases, leaving 19 bases between the germline ends.

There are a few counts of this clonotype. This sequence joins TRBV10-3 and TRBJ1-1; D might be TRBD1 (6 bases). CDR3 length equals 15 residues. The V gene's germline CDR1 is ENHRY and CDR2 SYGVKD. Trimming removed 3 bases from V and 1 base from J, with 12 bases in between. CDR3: CAISDPGQQNTEAFF. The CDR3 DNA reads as TGTGCCATCAGTGACCCAGGACAGCAGAACACTGAAGCTTTCTTT.

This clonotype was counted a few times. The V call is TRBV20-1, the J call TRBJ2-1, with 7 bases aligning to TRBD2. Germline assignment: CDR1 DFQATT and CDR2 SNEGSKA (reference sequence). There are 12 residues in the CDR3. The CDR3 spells CQSSGKAGEQFF. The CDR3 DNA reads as TGCCAATCGAGCGGGAAAGCGGGTGAGCAGTTCTTC.

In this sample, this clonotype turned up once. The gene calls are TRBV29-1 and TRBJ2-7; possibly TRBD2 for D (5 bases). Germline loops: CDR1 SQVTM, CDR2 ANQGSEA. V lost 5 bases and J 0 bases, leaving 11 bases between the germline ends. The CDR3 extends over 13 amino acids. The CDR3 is CSVSISGSYEQYF. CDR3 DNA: TGCAGCGTTTCAATCAGCGGCTCCTACGAGCAGTACTTC.

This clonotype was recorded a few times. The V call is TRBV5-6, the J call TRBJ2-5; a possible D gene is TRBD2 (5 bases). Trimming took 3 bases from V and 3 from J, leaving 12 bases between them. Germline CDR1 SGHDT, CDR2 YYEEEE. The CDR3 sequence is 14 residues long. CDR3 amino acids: CASSWRLQEETQYF. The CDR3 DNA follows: TGTGCCAGCAGCTGGAGGCTCCAGGAAGAGACCCAGTACTTC.

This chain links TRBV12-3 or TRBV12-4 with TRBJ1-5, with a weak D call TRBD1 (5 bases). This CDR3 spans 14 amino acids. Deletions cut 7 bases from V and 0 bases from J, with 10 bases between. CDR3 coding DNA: TGTGCCAGCACCCTGACAGCTAGCAATCAGCCCCAGCATTTT. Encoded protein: CASTLTASNQPQHF.

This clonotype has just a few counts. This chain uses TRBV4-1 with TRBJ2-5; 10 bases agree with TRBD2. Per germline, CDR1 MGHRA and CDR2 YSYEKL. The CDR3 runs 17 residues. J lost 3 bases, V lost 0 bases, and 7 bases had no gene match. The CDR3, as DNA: TGCGCCAGCAGCCAAGATCGCTCTAGCGGGAGAGAAGAGACCCAGTACTTC. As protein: CASSQDRSSGREETQYF.

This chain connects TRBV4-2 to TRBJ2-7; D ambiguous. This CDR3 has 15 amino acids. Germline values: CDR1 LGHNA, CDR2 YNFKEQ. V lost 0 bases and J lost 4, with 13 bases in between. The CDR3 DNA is TGTGCCAGCAGCCAAGATCGTGCGGCCTCTTACGAGCAGTACTTC. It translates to CASSQDRAASYEQYF.

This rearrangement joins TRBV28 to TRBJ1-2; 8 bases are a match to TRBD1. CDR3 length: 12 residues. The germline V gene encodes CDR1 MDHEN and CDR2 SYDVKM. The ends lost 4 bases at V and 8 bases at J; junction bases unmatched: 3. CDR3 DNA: TGTGCCAGCAGTTGGACAGGGTGGGGCTACACCTTC. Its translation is CASSWTGWGYTF.

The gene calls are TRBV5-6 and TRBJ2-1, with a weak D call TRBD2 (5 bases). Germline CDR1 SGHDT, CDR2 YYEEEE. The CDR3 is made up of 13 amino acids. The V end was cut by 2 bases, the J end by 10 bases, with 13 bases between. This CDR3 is CASSLTHRGEQFF. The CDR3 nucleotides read TGTGCCAGCAGCTTAACCCACCGGGGAGAGCAGTTCTTC.

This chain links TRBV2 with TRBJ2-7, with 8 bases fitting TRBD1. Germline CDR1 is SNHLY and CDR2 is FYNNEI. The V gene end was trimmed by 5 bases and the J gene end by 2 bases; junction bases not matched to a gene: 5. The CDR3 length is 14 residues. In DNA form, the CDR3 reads TGTGCCAGCAGTCCCGACAGGGGAACCTACGAGCAGTACTTC. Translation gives CASSPDRGTYEQYF. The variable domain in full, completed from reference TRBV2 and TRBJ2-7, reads EPEVTQTPSHQVTQMGQEVILRCVPISNHLYFYWYRQILGQKVEFLVSFYNNEISEKSEIFDDQFSVERPDGSNFTLKIRSTKLEDSAMYFCASSPDRGTYEQYFGPGTRLTVT.

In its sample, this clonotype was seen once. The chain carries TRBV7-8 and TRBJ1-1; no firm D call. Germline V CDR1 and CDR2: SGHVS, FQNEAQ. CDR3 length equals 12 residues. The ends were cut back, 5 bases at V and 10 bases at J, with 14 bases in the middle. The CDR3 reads CASSTTQSGAFF. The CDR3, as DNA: TGTGCCAGCAGCACGACACAGTCCGGAGCTTTCTTT.

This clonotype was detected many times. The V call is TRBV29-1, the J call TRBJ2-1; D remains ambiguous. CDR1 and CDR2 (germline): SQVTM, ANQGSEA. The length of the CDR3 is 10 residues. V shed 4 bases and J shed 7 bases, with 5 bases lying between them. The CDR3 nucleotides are TGCAGCGTTGGCGGAAATGAGCAGTTCTTC. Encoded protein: CSVGGNEQFF.